This TCR beta chain was recovered during a study of cytomegalovirus exposure and HLA in healthy donors. Amplification used 60 Vbeta primers and 13 Jbeta primers. The method was immunoSEQ multiplex PCR; TCRdb's version includes in-frame clones alone and lacks a portion of them. This sample carries 120,000 to 150,000 clones, under 85% of them seen once, and the ten largest clones take approximately 6.3%. Material for sequencing was PBMCs. This sequence was found in a woman between 40 and 50 years old in good health and CMV-seropositive.

The CDR3 DNA reads as TGTGCCAGCAGCGGGGACACCTCCTCTGGAAACACCATATATTTT. It specifies CASSGDTSSGNTIYF. The chain couples TRBV9 to TRBJ1-3; TRBD1 might be the D (6 bases). CDR1 and CDR2 (germline): SGDLS, YYNGEE. With 3 bases removed from V and 0 bases from J, the gap between germline ends came to 10 bases. This CDR3 region has 15 residues.